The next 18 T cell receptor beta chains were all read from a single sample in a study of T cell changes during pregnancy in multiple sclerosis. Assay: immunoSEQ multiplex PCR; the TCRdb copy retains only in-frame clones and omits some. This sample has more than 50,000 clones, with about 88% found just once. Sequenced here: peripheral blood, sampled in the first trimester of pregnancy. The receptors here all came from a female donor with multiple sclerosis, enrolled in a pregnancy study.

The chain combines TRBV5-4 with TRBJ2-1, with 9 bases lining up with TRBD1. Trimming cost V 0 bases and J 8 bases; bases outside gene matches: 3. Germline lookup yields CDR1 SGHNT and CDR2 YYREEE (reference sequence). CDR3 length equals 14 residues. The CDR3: CASSLVQGADEQFF. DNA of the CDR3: TGTGCCAGCAGCTTGGTACAGGGGGCAGATGAGCAGTTCTTC.

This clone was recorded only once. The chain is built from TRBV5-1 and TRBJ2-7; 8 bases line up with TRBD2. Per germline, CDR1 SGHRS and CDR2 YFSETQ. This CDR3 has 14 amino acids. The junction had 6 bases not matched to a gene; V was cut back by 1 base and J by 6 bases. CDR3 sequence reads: CASSLTAGGAEQYF. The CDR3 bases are TGCGCCAGCAGCTTGACGGCGGGAGGAGCCGAGCAGTACTTC.

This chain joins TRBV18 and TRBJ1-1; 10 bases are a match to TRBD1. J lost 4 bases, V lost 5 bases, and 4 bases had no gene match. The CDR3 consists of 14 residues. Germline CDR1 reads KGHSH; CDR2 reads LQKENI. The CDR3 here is CASSAGQGSTEAFF. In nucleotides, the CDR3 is TGTGCCAGCTCAGCGGGACAGGGGAGCACTGAAGCTTTCTTT. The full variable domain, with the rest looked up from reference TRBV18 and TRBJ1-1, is NAGVMQNPRHLVRRRGQEARLRCSPMKGHSHVYWYRQLPEEGLKFMVYLQKENIIDESGMPKERFSAEFPKEGPSILRIQQVVRGDSAAYFCASSAGQGSTEAFFGQGTRLTVV.

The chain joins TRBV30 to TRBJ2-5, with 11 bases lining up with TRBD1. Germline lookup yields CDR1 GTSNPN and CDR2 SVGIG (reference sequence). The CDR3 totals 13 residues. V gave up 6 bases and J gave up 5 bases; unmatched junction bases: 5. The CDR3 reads CACPGQGGETQYF. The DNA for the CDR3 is TGTGCCTGCCCGGGACAGGGGGGGGAGACCCAGTACTTC.

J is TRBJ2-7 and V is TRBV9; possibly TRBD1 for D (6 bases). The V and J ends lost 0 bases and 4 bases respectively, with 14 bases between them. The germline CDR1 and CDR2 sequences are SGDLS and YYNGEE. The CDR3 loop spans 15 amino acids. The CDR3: CASSVAPGEQYEQYF. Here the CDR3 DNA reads TGTGCCAGCAGCGTAGCCCCAGGGGAACAGTACGAGCAGTACTTC.

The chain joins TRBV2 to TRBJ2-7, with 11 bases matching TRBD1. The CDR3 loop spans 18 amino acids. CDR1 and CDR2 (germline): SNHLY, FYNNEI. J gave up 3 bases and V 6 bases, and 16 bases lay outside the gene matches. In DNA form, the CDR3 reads TGTGCCAGCAGCCAAACACGGGGGACAGGGGGGGCCCTCTACGAGCAGTACTTC. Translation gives CASSQTRGTGGALYEQYF.

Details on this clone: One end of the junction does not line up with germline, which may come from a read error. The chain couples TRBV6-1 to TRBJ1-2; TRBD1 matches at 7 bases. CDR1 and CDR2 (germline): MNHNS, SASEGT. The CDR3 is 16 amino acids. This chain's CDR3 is CASSEDRSSPSYGYTF. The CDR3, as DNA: TGTGCCAGTAGTGAGGACAGGTCAAGCCCGAGCTATGGCTACACCTTC.

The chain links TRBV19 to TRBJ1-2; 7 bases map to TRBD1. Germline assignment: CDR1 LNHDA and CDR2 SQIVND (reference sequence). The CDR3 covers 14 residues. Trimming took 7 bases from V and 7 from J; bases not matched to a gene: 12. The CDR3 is CASTPGQARGGYTF. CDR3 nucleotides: TGTGCCAGTACCCCCGGACAGGCAAGAGGTGGCTACACCTTC.

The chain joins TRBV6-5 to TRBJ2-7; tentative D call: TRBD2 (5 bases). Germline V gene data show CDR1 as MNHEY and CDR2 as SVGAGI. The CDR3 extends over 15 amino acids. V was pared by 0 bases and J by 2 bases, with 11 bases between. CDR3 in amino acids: CASSYSIGVAYEQYF. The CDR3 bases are TGTGCCAGCAGTTACTCGATCGGGGTAGCCTACGAGCAGTACTTC.

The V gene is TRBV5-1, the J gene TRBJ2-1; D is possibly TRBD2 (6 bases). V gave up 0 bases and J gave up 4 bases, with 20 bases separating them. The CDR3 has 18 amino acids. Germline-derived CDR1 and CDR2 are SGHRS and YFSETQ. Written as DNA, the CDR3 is TGCGCCAGCAGCTTGGGGTGGACCAGCGGGCAAATTTACAATGAGCAGTTCTTC. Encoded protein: CASSLGWTSGQIYNEQFF.

CDR3 coding DNA: TGTGCCTGGAGTGTACAATACGATTCACCCCTCCACTTT. Translation: CAWSVQYDSPLHF. The chain couples TRBV30 to TRBJ1-6; D is unclear. Per germline, CDR1 GTSNPN and CDR2 SVGIG (reference sequence). This CDR3 comprises 13 residues. V was clipped by 0 bases and J by 8 bases, with 8 bases between them.

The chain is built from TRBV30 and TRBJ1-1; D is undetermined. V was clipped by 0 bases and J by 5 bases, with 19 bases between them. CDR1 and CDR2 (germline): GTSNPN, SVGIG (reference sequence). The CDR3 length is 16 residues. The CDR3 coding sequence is TGTGCCTGGAGTGTATTAGAGGCCTTGTCAGAGACTGAAGCTTTCTTT. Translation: CAWSVLEALSETEAFF.

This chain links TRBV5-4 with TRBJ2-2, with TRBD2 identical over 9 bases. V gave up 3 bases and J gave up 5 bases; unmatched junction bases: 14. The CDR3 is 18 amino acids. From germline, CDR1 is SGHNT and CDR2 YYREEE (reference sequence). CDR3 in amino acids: CASSSAVAGVDGTGELFF. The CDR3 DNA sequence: TGTGCCAGCAGCTCGGCTGTAGCGGGAGTAGACGGTACCGGGGAGCTGTTTTTT. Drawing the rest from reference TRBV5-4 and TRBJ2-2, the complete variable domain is ETGVTQSPTHLIKTRGQQVTLRCSSQSGHNTVSWYQQALGQGPQFIFQYYREEENGRGNFPPRFSGLQFPNYSSELNVNALELDDSALYLCASSSAVAGVDGTGELFFGEGSRLTVL.

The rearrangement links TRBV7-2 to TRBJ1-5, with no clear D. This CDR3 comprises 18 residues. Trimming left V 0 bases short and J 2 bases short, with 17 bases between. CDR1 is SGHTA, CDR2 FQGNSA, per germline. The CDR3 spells CASSLALSYSAGNQPQHF. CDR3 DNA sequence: TGTGCCAGCAGCTTAGCCTTATCATACTCGGCGGGCAATCAGCCCCAGCATTTT.

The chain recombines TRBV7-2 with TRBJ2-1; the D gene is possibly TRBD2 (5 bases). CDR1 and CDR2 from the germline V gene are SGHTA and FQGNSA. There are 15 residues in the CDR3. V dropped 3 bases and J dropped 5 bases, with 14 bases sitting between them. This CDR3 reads CASSFVPSGNNEQFF. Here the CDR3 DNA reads TGTGCCAGCAGCTTTGTCCCCAGCGGCAACAATGAGCAGTTCTTC.

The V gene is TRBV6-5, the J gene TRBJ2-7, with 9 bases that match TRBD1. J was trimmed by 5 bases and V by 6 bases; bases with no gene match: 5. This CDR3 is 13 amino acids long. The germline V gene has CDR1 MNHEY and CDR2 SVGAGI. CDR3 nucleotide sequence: TGTGCCAGCAGGGGCAGGACAGGGGACGAGCAGTACTTC. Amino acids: CASRGRTGDEQYF.

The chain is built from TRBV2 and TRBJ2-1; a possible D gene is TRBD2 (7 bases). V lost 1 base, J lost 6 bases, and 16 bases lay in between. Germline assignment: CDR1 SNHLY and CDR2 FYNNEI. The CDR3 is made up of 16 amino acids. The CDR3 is CASSEVGGGGINEQFF. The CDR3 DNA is TGTGCCAGCAGTGAAGTGGGGGGAGGGGGGATCAATGAGCAGTTCTTC.

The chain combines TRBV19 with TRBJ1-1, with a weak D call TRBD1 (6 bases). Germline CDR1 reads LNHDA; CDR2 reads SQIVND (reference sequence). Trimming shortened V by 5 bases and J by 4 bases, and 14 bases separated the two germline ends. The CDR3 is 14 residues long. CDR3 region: CASSPMGARTEAFF. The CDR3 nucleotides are TGTGCCAGTAGTCCCATGGGGGCACGCACTGAAGCTTTCTTT.